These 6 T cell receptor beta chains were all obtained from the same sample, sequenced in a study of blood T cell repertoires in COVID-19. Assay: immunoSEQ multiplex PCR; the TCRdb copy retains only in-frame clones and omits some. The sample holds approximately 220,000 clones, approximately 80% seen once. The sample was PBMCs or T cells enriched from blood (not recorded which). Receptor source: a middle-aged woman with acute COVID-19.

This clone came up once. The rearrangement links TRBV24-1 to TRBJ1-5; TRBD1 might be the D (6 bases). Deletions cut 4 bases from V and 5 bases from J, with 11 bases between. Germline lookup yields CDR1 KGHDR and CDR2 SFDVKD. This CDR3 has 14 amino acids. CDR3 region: CATSETGFHQPQHF. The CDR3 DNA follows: TGTGCCACCAGTGAAACAGGGTTTCATCAGCCCCAGCATTTT.

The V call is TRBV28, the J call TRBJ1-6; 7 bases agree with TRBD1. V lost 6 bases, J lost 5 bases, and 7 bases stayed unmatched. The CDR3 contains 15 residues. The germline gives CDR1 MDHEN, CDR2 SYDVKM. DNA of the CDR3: TGTGCCAGCAGCACGACCGGGACAGATAATTCACCCCTCCACTTT. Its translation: CASSTTGTDNSPLHF.

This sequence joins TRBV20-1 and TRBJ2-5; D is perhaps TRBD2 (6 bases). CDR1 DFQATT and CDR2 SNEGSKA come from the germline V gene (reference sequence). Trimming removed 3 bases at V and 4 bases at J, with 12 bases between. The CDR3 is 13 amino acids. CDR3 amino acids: CSASRLDGETQYF. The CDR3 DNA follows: TGCAGTGCTAGTCGACTAGATGGAGAGACCCAGTACTTC.

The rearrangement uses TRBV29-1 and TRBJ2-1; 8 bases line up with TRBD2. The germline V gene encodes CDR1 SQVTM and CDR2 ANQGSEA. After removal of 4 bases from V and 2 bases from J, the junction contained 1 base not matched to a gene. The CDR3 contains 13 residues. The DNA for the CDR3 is TGCAGCGTTGCCGGGAGGGCCTACAATGAGCAGTTCTTC. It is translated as CSVAGRAYNEQFF.

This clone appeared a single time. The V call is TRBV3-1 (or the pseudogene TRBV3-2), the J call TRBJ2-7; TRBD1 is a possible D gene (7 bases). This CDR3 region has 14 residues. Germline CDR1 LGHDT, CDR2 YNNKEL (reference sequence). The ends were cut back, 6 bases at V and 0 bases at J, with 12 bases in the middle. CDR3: CASRRDSASYEQYF. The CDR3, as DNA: TGTGCCAGCAGGCGGGACAGCGCCTCCTACGAGCAGTACTTC.

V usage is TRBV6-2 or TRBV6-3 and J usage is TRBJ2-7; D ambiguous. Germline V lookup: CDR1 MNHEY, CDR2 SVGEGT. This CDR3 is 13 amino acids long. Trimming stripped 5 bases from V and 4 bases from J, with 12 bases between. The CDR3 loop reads CASSPGFEYEQYF. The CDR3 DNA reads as TGTGCCAGCAGTCCCGGGTTCGAATACGAGCAGTACTTC.